The rows below give T cell receptor beta chains drawn from one sample of a study of CD8 T cells in Susac syndrome. TCRdb called the immunoSEQ multiplex PCR reads again in MiXCR, with one record for every CDR3 protein. This sample has a few hundred thousand distinct CDR3 sequences, with roughly 96% found just once. The sequencing sample was made of CD4+ T cells from PBMCs. Source of these receptors: a human donor with multiple sclerosis. Both conserved end residues are part of each CDR3. The D gene is left open where the match is weak. Clone size is given for some rows only: seen once, a few or many times, or a class if the clone is expanded.

clone_size d_call j_call v_call cdr3_length cdr3_aa cdr3_nt
- TRBD1 TRBJ2-4 TRBV28 19 CASSTPGQGTTLAKNIQYF TGTGCCAGCAGCACCCCGGGACAGGGTACAACTCTAGCCAAAAACATTCAGTACTTC
- - TRBJ2-1 TRBV20-1 15 CSASTSTRAYNEQFF TGCAGTGCTAGCACTAGTACTAGGGCCTACAATGAGCAGTTCTTC
- - TRBJ2-7 TRBV2 12 CASSGGGDEQYF TGTGCCAGCAGCGGTGGGGGCGACGAGCAGTACTTC
- - TRBJ2-1 TRBV12-3/TRBV12-4 13 CASSWAAYNEQFF TGTGCCAGCAGTTGGGCAGCCTACAATGAGCAGTTCTTC
- - TRBJ2-3 TRBV27 15 CASSTTKGLGDTQYF TGTGCCAGCAGTACAACGAAGGGGTTAGGGGATACGCAGTATTTT
- TRBD1 TRBJ1-1 TRBV9 15 CASSVRGQLNTEAFF TGTGCCAGCAGCGTTCGGGGACAGTTGAACACTGAAGCTTTCTTT
- - TRBJ1-1 TRBV18 14 CASSPLKVNTEAFF TGTGCCAGCTCACCACTAAAGGTGAACACTGAAGCTTTCTTT
- - TRBJ2-5 TRBV7-9 15 CASSSALRIQETQYF TGTGCCAGCAGCTCCGCCCTCAGGATTCAAGAGACCCAGTACTTC
- TRBD1 TRBJ1-1 TRBV11-2 14 CASSAMRDRGPTFF TGTGCCAGCAGCGCCATGAGGGACAGGGGGCCAACTTTCTTT
- TRBD1 TRBJ1-3 TRBV5-1 17 CASRTQPGQDTGNTIYF TGCGCCAGCAGGACCCAACCGGGACAGGACACTGGAAACACCATATATTTT
- - TRBJ2-6 TRBV10-3 14 CAIRKGSGANVLTF TGTGCCATCAGGAAGGGAAGTGGGGCCAACGTCCTGACTTTC
- - TRBJ2-7 TRBV6-5 14 CASRKQGSTYEQYF TGTGCCAGCAGAAAACAGGGTTCCACCTACGAGCAGTACTTC
- - TRBJ2-5 TRBV7-9 12 CASSSTRETQYF TGTGCCAGCAGCAGTACCAGGGAGACCCAGTACTTC
- - TRBJ2-2 TRBV29-1 14 CSVRRDIHHGELFF TGCAGCGTTCGCCGGGACATTCATCACGGGGAGCTGTTTTTT
- - TRBJ1-5 TRBV28 13 CASRSRSNQPQHF TGTGCCAGCCGCAGCCGAAGCAATCAGCCCCAGCATTTT
- - TRBJ2-7 TRBV24-1 12 CAAPGGRDEQYF TGTGCCGCACCCGGGGGTCGGGACGAGCAGTACTTC
- - TRBJ2-1 TRBV11-2 15 CASSLGRAGANEQFF TGTGCCAGCAGCTTAGGGCGGGCAGGGGCCAATGAGCAGTTCTTC
few - TRBJ2-3 TRBV5-6 12 CASSRWADTQYF TGTGCCAGCAGCCGGTGGGCGGATACGCAGTATTTT
- - TRBJ2-7 TRBV11-2 15 CASSLYRGGPYEQYF TGTGCCAGCAGCCTGTACCGCGGGGGCCCCTACGAGCAGTACTTC
- - TRBJ2-5 TRBV29-1 12 CSVEDLAETQYF TGCAGCGTTGAAGATTTGGCAGAGACCCAGTACTTC
- TRBD1 TRBJ1-2 TRBV30 17 CAWSAGTGRYLGYGYTF TGTGCCTGGAGTGCTGGGACAGGGAGGTACCTAGGCTATGGCTACACCTTC
- - TRBJ2-7 TRBV7-9 11 CASTGMYEQYF TGTGCCAGCACAGGCATGTACGAGCAGTACTTC
- TRBD1 TRBJ1-2 TRBV20-1 16 CSASRQTGGDVYGYTF TGCAGTGCTAGCAGACAGACAGGGGGCGACGTCTATGGCTACACCTTC
- TRBD1 TRBJ2-7 TRBV15 14 CATSYDRAPYEQYF TGTGCCACCAGCTACGACAGGGCTCCCTACGAGCAGTACTTC
- - TRBJ2-3 TRBV5-1 16 CASSLAGTGGTDTQYF TGCGCCAGCAGCTTGGCCGGTACGGGAGGCACAGATACGCAGTATTTT
- TRBD1 TRBJ2-3 TRBV10-3 16 CAIRGQGVTGRDTQYF TGTGCCATCAGGGGACAGGGGGTGACTGGTAGAGATACGCAGTATTTT
- TRBD1 TRBJ2-3 TRBV29-1 14 CSGTDRGIPDTQYF TGCAGCGGGACAGACAGGGGAATTCCAGATACGCAGTATTTT
- TRBD1 TRBJ2-7 TRBV15 15 CATSREKDRVYEQYF TGTGCCACCAGCAGAGAAAAGGACAGGGTCTACGAGCAGTACTTC
- - TRBJ2-5 TRBV2 17 CASSEALPMVMEETQYF TGTGCCAGCAGTGAAGCGCTGCCAATGGTCATGGAAGAGACCCAGTACTTC
- - TRBJ2-3 TRBV29-1 14 CSVDKKEGTDTQYF TGCAGCGTTGATAAGAAGGAGGGCACAGATACGCAGTATTTT
- - TRBJ1-5 TRBV12-3/TRBV12-4 15 CASRDQGSGNQPQHF TGTGCCAGCAGGGATCAGGGGTCCGGCAATCAGCCCCAGCATTTT
- TRBD2 TRBJ2-7 TRBV28 14 CASSLIREAYEQYF TGTGCCAGCAGTTTGATCCGGGAGGCCTACGAGCAGTACTTC
- - TRBJ2-5 TRBV3-1 16 CASSQDLRPVRQTQYF TGTGCCAGCAGCCAAGATCTTAGACCAGTGCGGCAGACCCAGTACTTC
- - TRBJ1-3 TRBV24-1 16 CATSDYGQPSGNTIYF TGTGCCACCAGTGACTACGGACAGCCCTCTGGAAACACCATATATTTT
- TRBD2 TRBJ2-7 TRBV9 19 CASSAGSTSGRKSLYEQYF TGTGCCAGCAGCGCAGGCTCGACTAGCGGGAGGAAATCCCTCTACGAGCAGTACTTC
- - TRBJ1-2 TRBV20-1 15 CSAREGRGSVYGYTF TGCAGTGCTAGAGAGGGACGAGGGTCAGTTTATGGCTACACCTTC
once TRBD1 TRBJ1-5 TRBV7-8 17 CASSARAPRGWYQPQHF TGTGCCAGCAGCGCTAGGGCCCCCAGGGGGTGGTATCAGCCCCAGCATTTT
- TRBD2 TRBJ2-7 TRBV7-3 15 CASSLMSSGPGEQYF TGTGCCAGCAGCTTAATGTCTAGCGGTCCTGGAGAGCAGTACTTC
- - TRBJ2-3 TRBV5-1 15 CASSLGIGSTDTQYF TGCGCCAGCAGCTTGGGTATAGGGAGCACAGATACGCAGTATTTT
- TRBD2 TRBJ2-5 TRBV9 16 CASTRSPSGDQETQYF TGTGCCAGCACCCGTAGTCCCAGCGGGGACCAAGAGACCCAGTACTTC
- TRBD1 TRBJ2-7 TRBV3-1 15 CASSQVGTATYEQYF TGTGCCAGCAGCCAAGTTGGGACAGCCACCTACGAGCAGTACTTC
- - TRBJ2-1 TRBV6-5 17 CASSYSVDWARAEKQFF TGTGCCAGCAGTTATTCTGTCGATTGGGCCCGAGCAGAAAAGCAGTTCTTC
- - TRBJ2-2 TRBV5-1 16 CASSPTGRGNTGELFF TGCGCCAGCAGCCCGACCGGCAGGGGGAACACCGGGGAGCTGTTTTTT
- TRBD1 TRBJ2-7 TRBV18 16 CASSPSTGTGYGEQYF TGTGCCAGCTCACCCTCCACCGGGACAGGGTATGGCGAGCAGTACTTC
- TRBD2 TRBJ2-7 TRBV3-1 15 CASSHRLAGGYEQYF TGTGCCAGCAGCCACAGACTAGCGGGAGGGTACGAGCAGTACTTC
- - TRBJ1-1 TRBV27 16 CASSLSPDIGGTEAFF TGTGCCAGCAGTTTATCTCCTGACATTGGGGGCACTGAAGCTTTCTTT
once - TRBJ1-5 TRBV19 17 CASTTGGVRLGNQPQHF TGTGCCAGTACCACCGGTGGGGTTCGCCTTGGCAATCAGCCCCAGCATTTT
- - TRBJ2-1 TRBV9 15 CASSNTGTLYNEQFF TGTGCCAGCAGCAATACCGGGACTCTTTACAATGAGCAGTTCTTC